Shown below are 9 T cell receptor beta chains from a single sample sequenced in a study of cytomegalovirus exposure and HLA in healthy donors. 60 Vbeta and 13 Jbeta primers were used in PCR. Generated by immunoSEQ multiplex PCR, the TCRdb table keeps only in-frame clones and is missing some. Of 140,000 to 150,000 clones in the sample, approximately 81% are singletons; the top ten hold more than 2%. The source material was PBMCs. The receptors come from a boy younger than 10 in good health and CMV-seronegative.

The chain carries TRBV6-1 and TRBJ1-2; D uncertain. Germline-derived CDR1 and CDR2 are MNHNS and SASEGT. The CDR3 covers 13 residues. CDR3 DNA: TGTGCTGAAGGGCGGAGCGGGAACTATGGCTACACCTTC. It yields the protein CAEGRSGNYGYTF.

With regard to this clone: One end of the junction does not line up with germline, which may come from a read error. Different DNA sequences within this sample yield the same CDR3. The chain has TRBV6-5 and TRBJ1-1, with D unclear. The CDR3 length is 13 residues. Per germline, CDR1 MNHEY and CDR2 SVGAGI. In nucleotides, the CDR3 is TGTGCCAGCAGCTACTCGAGGTCGACTGAAGCTTTCTTT. Amino acids: CASSYSRSTEAFF.

The CDR3 loop reads CASSATSGGTRGEQYF. CDR3 DNA: TGTGCCAGCAGTGCGACTAGCGGGGGAACCCGGGGAGAGCAGTACTTC. The chain combines TRBV6-1 with TRBJ2-7; 12 bases are shared with TRBD2. The CDR3 length is 16 residues. V was clipped by 4 bases and J by 7 bases; unmatched bases: 11. CDR1 is MNHNS and CDR2 is SASEGT in the germline V gene.

As DNA, the CDR3 is TGTGCCAGCGGCCAGGGTCAAAACGAGCAGTACTTC. Translation: CASGQGQNEQYF. The chain has TRBV7-9 and TRBJ2-7; D possibly corresponds to TRBD1 (5 bases). Germline V gene data show CDR1 as SEHNR and CDR2 as FQNEAQ (reference sequence). Trimming left V 8 bases short and J 5 bases short, with 13 bases between. CDR3 length: 12 residues.

The chain couples TRBV6-5 to TRBJ1-6; no firm D call. CDR1 MNHEY and CDR2 SVGAGI come from the germline V gene. V lost 11 bases and J 0 bases, leaving 5 bases between the germline ends. The CDR3 is made up of 12 amino acids. CDR3 sequence: CAWSSYNSPLHF. The DNA of the CDR3 is TGTGCCTGGAGCTCCTATAATTCACCCCTCCACTTT.

This clone has just a few counts. The V call is TRBV5-1, the J call TRBJ1-6; 8 nucleotides align to TRBD1. The CDR3 is 14 amino acids. CDR1 is SGHRS and CDR2 is YFSETQ in the germline V gene. The V segment lost 3 bases and the J segment 6 bases; nucleotides outside the gene matches: 2. The CDR3 sequence: CASSWDRSNSPLHF. The CDR3, as DNA: TGCGCCAGCAGCTGGGACAGGTCTAATTCACCCCTCCACTTT.

This chain links TRBV7-8 with TRBJ2-7; D is ambiguous. Germline values: CDR1 SGHVS, CDR2 FQNEAQ. Trimming cost V 0 bases and J 2 bases, with 14 bases left between them. This CDR3 contains 16 residues. CDR3 sequence reads: CASSLAPTPTAYEQYF. The CDR3 DNA sequence: TGTGCCAGCAGCTTAGCGCCGACTCCTACGGCCTACGAGCAGTACTTC.

The genes are TRBV7-9 and TRBJ2-4; D is possibly TRBD2 (6 bases). Trimming took off 3 bases at V and 6 bases at J, with 12 bases between the two ends. Germline V gives CDR1 SEHNR, CDR2 FQNEAQ (reference sequence). The CDR3 sequence is 14 residues long. The CDR3 coding sequence is TGTGCCAGCAGCTTCGGAGGGTTAGGAAACATTCAGTACTTC. Translation: CASSFGGLGNIQYF.

The chain links TRBV19 to TRBJ2-7; TRBD1 might be the D (6 bases). V lost 2 bases and J 5 bases, leaving 19 bases between the germline ends. The germline V gene has CDR1 LNHDA and CDR2 SQIVND (reference sequence). The CDR3 has 16 amino acids. The CDR3 sequence is CASSIKGQLGVDEQYF. For the CDR3, the DNA is TGTGCCAGTAGTATAAAAGGACAGCTGGGGGTCGACGAGCAGTACTTC.